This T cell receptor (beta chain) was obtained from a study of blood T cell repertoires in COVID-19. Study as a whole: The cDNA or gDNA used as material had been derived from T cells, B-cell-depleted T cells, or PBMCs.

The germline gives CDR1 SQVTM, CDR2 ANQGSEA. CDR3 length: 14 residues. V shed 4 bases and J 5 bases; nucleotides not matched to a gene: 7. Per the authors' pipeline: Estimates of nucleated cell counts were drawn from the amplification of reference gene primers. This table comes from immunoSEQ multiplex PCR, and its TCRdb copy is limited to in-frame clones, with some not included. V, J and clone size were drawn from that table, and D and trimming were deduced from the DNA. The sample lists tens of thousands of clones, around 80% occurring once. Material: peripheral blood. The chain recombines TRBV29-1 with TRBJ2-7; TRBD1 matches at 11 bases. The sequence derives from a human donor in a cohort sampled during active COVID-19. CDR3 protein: CSVVRDRGINEQYF. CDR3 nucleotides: TGCAGCGTTGTGAGGGACAGGGGGATCAACGAGCAGTACTTC.